This T cell receptor (beta chain) was captured in a study of blood T cell repertoires in COVID-19. Overall study: The United States, Italy and Spain were the sources of the acute and convalescent COVID-19 samples.

Some clones are missing from TCRdb's copy, which holds only in-frame ones; the method was immunoSEQ multiplex PCR. The sample carries nearly 15,000 clones, roughly three quarters recorded once. The junction had 11 bases not matched to a gene; V was cut back by 4 bases and J by 10 bases. Per the germline V gene, CDR1 is LNHDA and CDR2 is SQIVND (reference sequence). The CDR3 covers 15 residues. The chain combines TRBV19 with TRBJ2-1; 9 bases map to TRBD1. The clonotype originates from a man between 60 and 75 years old with acute or convalescent COVID-19. Input material: peripheral blood. CDR3 DNA: TGTGCCAGTAGTAGGACAGGGGATTTTGTACCAGAGCAGTTCTTC. Translated: CASSRTGDFVPEQFF.